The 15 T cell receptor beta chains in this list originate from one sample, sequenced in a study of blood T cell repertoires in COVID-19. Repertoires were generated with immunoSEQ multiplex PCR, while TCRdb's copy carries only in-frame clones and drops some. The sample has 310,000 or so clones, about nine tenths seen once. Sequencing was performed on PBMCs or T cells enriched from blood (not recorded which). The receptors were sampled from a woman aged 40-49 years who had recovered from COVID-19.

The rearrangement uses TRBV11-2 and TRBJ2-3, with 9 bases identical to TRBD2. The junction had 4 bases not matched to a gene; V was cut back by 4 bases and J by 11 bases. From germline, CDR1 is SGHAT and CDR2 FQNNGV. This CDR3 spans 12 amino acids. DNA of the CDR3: TGTGCCAGCAGCTCCGGGACTAGCAGGCAGTATTTT. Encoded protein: CASSSGTSRQYF.

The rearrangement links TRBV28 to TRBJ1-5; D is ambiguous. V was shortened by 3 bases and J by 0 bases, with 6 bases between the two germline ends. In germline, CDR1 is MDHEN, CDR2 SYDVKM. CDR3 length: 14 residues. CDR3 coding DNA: TGTGCCAGCAGTTTCCAGTATAGCAATCAGCCCCAGCATTTT. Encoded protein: CASSFQYSNQPQHF.

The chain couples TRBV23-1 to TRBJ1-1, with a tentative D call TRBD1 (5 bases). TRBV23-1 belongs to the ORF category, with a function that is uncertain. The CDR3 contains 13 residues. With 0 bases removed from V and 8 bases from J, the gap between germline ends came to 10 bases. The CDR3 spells CASSQSGAAEAFF. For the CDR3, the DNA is TGCGCCAGCAGTCAATCAGGGGCAGCCGAAGCTTTCTTT.

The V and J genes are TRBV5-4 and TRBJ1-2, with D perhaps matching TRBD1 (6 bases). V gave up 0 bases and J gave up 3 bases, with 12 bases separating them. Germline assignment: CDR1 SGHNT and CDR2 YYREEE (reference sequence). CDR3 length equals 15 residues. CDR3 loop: CASSLGTAMDYGYTF. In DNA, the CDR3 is TGTGCCAGCAGCTTGGGGACAGCGATGGACTATGGCTACACCTTC.

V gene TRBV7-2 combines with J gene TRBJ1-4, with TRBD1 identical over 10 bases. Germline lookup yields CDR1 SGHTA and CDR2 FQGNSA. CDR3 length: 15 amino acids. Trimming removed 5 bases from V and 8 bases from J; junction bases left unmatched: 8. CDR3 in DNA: TGTGCCAGCAGCGACAGGGGGCGGGGGTCCGAAAAACTGTTTTTT. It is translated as CASSDRGRGSEKLFF.

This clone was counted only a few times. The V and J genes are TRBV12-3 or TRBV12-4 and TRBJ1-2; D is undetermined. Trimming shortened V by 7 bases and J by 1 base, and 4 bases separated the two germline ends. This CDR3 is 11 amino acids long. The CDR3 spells CASTINYGYTF. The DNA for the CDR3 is TGTGCCAGCACAATTAACTATGGCTACACCTTC.

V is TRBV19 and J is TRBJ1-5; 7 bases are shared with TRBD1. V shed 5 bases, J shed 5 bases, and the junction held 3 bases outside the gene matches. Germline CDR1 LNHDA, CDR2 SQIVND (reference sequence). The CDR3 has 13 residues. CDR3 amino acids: CASSDRVDQPQHF. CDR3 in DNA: TGTGCCAGTAGTGACAGGGTGGATCAGCCCCAGCATTTT.

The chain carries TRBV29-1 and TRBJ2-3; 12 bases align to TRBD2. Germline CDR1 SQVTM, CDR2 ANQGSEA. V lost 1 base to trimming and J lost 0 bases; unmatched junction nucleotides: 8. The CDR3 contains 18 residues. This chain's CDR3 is CSVEVPSGLAGSTDTQYF. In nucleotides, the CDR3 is TGCAGCGTTGAAGTTCCCTCCGGACTAGCGGGGAGCACAGATACGCAGTATTTT.

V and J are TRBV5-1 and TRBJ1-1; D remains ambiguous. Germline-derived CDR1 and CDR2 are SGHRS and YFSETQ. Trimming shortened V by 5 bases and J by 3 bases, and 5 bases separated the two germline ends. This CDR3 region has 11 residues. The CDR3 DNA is TGCGCCAGCAGAGAGGACACTGAAGCTTTCTTT. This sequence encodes CASREDTEAFF.

The DNA of the CDR3 is TGTGCCAGCAGCTGGTGGACAGATCAAACTGAAAAACTGTTTTTT. The encoded protein is CASSWWTDQTEKLFF. This rearrangement joins TRBV11-2 to TRBJ1-4, with a possible D match to TRBD1 (6 bases). Germline lookup yields CDR1 SGHAT and CDR2 FQNNGV. Between the trimmed V and J ends, which lost 4 bases and 7 bases, there was a span of 16 bases. The CDR3 is 15 amino acids. The whole variable domain, filled in from reference TRBV11-2 and TRBJ1-4, reads EAGVAQSPRYKIIEKRQSVAFWCNPISGHATLYWYQQILGQGPKLLIQFQNNGVVDDSQLPKDRFSAERLKGVDSTLKIQPAKLEDSAVYLCASSWWTDQTEKLFFGSGTQLSVL.

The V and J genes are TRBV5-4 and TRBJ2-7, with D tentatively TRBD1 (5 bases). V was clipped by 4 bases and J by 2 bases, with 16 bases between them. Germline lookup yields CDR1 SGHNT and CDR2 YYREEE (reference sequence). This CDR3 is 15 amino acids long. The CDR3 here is CASSQGTREPYEQYF. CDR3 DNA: TGTGCCAGCAGCCAGGGAACACGAGAGCCCTACGAGCAGTACTTC.

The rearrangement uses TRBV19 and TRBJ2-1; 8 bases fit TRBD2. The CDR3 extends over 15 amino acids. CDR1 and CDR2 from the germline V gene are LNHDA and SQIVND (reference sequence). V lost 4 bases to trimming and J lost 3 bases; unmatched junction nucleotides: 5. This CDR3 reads CASSTTSGFYNEQFF. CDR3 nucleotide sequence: TGTGCCAGTAGTACAACTAGCGGATTCTACAATGAGCAGTTCTTC.

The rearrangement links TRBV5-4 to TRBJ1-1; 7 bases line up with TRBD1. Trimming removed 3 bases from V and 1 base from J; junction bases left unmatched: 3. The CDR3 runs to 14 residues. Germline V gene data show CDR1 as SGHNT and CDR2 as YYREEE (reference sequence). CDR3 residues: CASSSWTGNTEAFF. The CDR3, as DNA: TGTGCCAGCAGCTCTTGGACAGGGAACACTGAAGCTTTCTTT.

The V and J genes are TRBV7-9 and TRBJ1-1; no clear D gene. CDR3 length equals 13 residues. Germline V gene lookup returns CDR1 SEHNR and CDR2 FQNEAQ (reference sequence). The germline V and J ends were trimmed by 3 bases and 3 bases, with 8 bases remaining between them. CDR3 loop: CASSLSGYTEAFF. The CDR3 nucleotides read TGTGCCAGCAGCTTGAGCGGCTACACTGAAGCTTTCTTT. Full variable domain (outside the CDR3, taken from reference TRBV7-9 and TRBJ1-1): DTGVSQNPRHKITKRGQNVTFRCDPISEHNRLYWYRQTLGQGPEFLTYFQNEAQLEKSRLLSDRFSAERPKGSFSTLEIQRTEQGDSAMYLCASSLSGYTEAFFGQGTRLTVV.

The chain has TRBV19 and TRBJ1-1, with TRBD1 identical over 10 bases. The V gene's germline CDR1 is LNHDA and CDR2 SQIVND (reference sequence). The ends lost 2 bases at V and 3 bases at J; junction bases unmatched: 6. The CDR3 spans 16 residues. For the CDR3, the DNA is TGTGCCAGTAGTATATTGGGGACAGGGGCTTACACTGAAGCTTTCTTT. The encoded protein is CASSILGTGAYTEAFF.